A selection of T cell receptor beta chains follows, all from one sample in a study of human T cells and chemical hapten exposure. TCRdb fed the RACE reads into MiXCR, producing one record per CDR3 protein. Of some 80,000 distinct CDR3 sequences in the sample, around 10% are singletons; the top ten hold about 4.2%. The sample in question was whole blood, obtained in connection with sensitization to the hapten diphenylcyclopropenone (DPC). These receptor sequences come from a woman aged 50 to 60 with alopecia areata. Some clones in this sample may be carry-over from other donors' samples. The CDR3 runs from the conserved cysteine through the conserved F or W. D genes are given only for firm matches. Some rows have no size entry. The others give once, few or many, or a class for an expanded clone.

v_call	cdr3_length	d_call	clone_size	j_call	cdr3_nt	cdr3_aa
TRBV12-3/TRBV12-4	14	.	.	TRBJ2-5	TGTGCCAGCACTTCACTGACACACCAAGAGACCCAGTACTTC	CASTSLTHQETQYF
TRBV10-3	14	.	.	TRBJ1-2	TGTGCCATCAGGTCTTCAAGGGAAAACTATGGCTACACCTTC	CAIRSSRENYGYTF
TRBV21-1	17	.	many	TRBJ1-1	TGTGCCAGCAGCAAAGGTTTAGGTCCGGGTAAAGCAACTGAAGCTTTCTTT	CASSKGLGPGKATEAFF
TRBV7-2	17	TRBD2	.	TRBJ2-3	TGTGCCAGCAGCCGCCGTGCTAGCGGGTCTAGCACAGATACGCAGTATTTT	CASSRRASGSSTDTQYF
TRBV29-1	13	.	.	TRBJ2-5	TGCAGCGTTGGAGAGTTTGAGAGACAGACCCAGTACTTC	CSVGEFERQTQYF
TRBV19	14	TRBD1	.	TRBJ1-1	TGTGCCAGTAAGGACAGGGAGCGTAACACTGAAGCTTTCTTT	CASKDRERNTEAFF
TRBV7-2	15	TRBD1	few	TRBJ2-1	TGTGCCAGCAGCTTAGATTACAGGGGGCGAAATGAGCAGTTCTTC	CASSLDYRGRNEQFF
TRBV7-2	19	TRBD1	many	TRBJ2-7	TGTGCCAGCAGCCTAACCCGGGACAGGGGCCCCTTTAGGAGGAACGAGCAGTACTTC	CASSLTRDRGPFRRNEQYF
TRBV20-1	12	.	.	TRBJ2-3	TGCAGTGCTAGACGGACGGCAGATACGCAGTATTTT	CSARRTADTQYF
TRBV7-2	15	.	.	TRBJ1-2	TGTGCCAGCAGCCTCATACTAAAAGCAGGCGATGGCTACACCTTC	CASSLILKAGDGYTF
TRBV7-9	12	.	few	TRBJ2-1	TGTGCCAGCAGCTTTCTAGCAAATGAGCAGTTCTTC	CASSFLANEQFF
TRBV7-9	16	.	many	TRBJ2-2	TGTGCCAGCAGGTACTCCGGGACGGTGAACACCGGGGAGCTGTTTTTT	CASRYSGTVNTGELFF
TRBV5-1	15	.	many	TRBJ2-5	TGCGCCAGCAGCTTGGGCGTCGGAGGACGCGAGACCCAGTACTTC	CASSLGVGGRETQYF
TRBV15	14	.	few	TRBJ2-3	TGTGCCACCAGCAGAGACAGGGGCACAGATACGCAGTATTTT	CATSRDRGTDTQYF
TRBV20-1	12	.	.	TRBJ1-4	TGCAGTGCTAGAGGGGCTAATGAAAAACTGTTTTTT	CSARGANEKLFF
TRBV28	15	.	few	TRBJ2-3	TGTGCCAGCAGTTTAGACGGGAGTGGGGCAGATACGCAGTATTTT	CASSLDGSGADTQYF
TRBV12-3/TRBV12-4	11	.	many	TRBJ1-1	TGTGCCAGCAGTTTACGGCAGGGAGCTTTCTTT	CASSLRQGAFF
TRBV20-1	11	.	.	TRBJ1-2	TGCAGTGCCCGTATGAACTATGGCTACACCTTC	CSARMNYGYTF
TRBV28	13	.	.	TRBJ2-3	TGTGCCAGCCTCAACCAAAACACAGATACGCAGTATTTT	CASLNQNTDTQYF
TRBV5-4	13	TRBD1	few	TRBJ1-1	TGTGCCAGCAGCTTTACAGGGGTCACTGAAGCTTTCTTT	CASSFTGVTEAFF
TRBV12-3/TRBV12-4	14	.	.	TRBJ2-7	TGTGCCAGCAGTCATGACTCACCCCCCTACGAGCAGTACTTC	CASSHDSPPYEQYF
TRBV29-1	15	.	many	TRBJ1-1	TGCAGCGTCCGCGCTACGGGACACGAGAACACTGAAGCTTTCTTT	CSVRATGHENTEAFF
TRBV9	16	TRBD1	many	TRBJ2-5	TGTGCCAGCAGCGTAGAAGGGGGCAGACTCCAAGAGACCCAGTACTTC	CASSVEGGRLQETQYF
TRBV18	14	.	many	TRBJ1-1	TGTGCCAGCTCAGAATTAGACAGGAACACTGAAGCTTTCTTT	CASSELDRNTEAFF
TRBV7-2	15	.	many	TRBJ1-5	TGTGCCAGCAGGGTCGGCCGCACCAACAATCAGCCCCAGCATTTT	CASRVGRTNNQPQHF
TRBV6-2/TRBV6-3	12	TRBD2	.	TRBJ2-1	TGTGCCAGCAGTTGGGGTTGGGACTACAAGTTCTTC	CASSWGWDYKFF
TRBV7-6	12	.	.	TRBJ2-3	TGTGCCAGCAGATCAAGCGGGGATACGCAGTATTTT	CASRSSGDTQYF
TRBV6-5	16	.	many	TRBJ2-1	TGTGCCAGCAGTTCCATTCCGTCGAGCTCCTACAATGAGCAGTTCTTC	CASSSIPSSSYNEQFF
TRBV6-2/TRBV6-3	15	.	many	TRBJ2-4	TGTGCCAGCAGCGACCCCCAGGGAGCCAAAAACATTCAGTACTTC	CASSDPQGAKNIQYF
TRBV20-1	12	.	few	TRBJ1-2	TGCAGTGTGCTGTCTGGCAGCGCTGGCTACACCTTC	CSVLSGSAGYTF
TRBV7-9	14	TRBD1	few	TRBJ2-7	TGTGCCAGCAGCTTAGGGGACAGAGTCTACGAGCAGTACTTC	CASSLGDRVYEQYF
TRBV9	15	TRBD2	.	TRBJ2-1	TGTGCCAGCAGCGCTAGCGGAGCCTCCTACAATGAGCAGTTCTTC	CASSASGASYNEQFF
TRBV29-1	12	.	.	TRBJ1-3	TGCAGCGTTGAGGCGTCTGGAAACACCATATATTTT	CSVEASGNTIYF
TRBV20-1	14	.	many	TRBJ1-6	TGCAGTGCTTCCCCGGGGTCCTATAATTCACCCCTCCACTTT	CSASPGSYNSPLHF
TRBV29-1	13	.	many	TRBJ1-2	TGCAGCGTTGAAGTGCGCAGGGGCTATGGCTACACCTTC	CSVEVRRGYGYTF
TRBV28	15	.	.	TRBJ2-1	TGTGCCAGCATAGGAGAGGCGAGCTCCTACAATGAGCAGTTCTTC	CASIGEASSYNEQFF
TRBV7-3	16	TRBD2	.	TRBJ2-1	TGTGCCAGCAGCCCGGCCCTAGCGGGGGGGTGGAATGAGCAGTTCTTC	CASSPALAGGWNEQFF
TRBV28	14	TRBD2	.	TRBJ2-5	TGTGCCAGCAGTCCTGCGGGAGGCCAAGAGACCCAGTACTTC	CASSPAGGQETQYF
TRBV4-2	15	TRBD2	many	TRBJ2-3	TGTGCCAGCACCAAGACTAGCGGGAGCCCAGATACGCAGTATTTT	CASTKTSGSPDTQYF
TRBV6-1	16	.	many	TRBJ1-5	TGTGCCAGCAGTAGTCTTACAGGGATAAGCAATCAGCCCCAGCATTTT	CASSSLTGISNQPQHF
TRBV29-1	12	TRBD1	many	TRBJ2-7	TGCAGCGTAGGGACAGGGAACTACGAGCAGTACTTC	CSVGTGNYEQYF
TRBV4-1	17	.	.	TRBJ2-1	TGCGCCAGCAGCCAAGATCTCGCGGTTAGCTCCTACAATGAGCAGTTCTTC	CASSQDLAVSSYNEQFF
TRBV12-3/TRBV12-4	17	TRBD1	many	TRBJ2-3	TGTGCCAGCAGTCCTTACAGGGGGAGGTCTGGCACAGATACGCAGTATTTT	CASSPYRGRSGTDTQYF
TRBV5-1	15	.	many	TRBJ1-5	TGCGCCAGCAGCTTGGTGGGGGATAGCAATCAGCCCCAGCATTTT	CASSLVGDSNQPQHF
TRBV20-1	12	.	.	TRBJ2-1	TGCAGTGCTAGGGCCGACCTCGATGAGCAGTTCTTC	CSARADLDEQFF
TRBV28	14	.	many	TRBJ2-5	TGTGCCAGCAGTTTTCTGCGGACCCAAGAGACCCAGTACTTC	CASSFLRTQETQYF
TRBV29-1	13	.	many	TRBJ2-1	TGCAGCGTTCTGCGCCAATCCTACAATGAGCAGTTCTTC	CSVLRQSYNEQFF
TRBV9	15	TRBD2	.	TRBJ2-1	TGTGCCAGCAGACCTAGCGGGAGCTCCTACAATGAGCAGTTCTTC	CASRPSGSSYNEQFF
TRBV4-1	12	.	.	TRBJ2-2	TGCGCCAGCAGCCAAGTCCCGAGGGAGCTGTTTTTT	CASSQVPRELFF
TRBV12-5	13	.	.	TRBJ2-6	.	CASVASGANVLAF
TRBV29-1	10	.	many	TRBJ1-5	TGCAGCGTTGGGGATCAGCCCCAGCATTTT	CSVGDQPQHF